Shown below are 12 T cell receptor beta chains from a single sample sequenced in a study of regulatory T cells in long-lasting Graves disease. Combining iRepertoire HTBI primers with Arm-PCR of CDR3 regions, the authors built TCR beta libraries. Each CDR3 protein gets one entry after TCRdb re-called the multiplex PCR reads with MiXCR. The sample lists approximately 470,000 distinct CDR3 sequences, around 15% occurring once. The time point was: newly diagnosed GD, antithyroid drugs for less than 3 months. TCR sequences were obtained from RNA taken from PBMCs. The sample was also linked to a second study, of T cells in Graves' hyperthyroidism and ophthalmopathy.

The input for sequencing was peripheral blood mononuclear cells (PBMCs), taken at new diagnosis, from a patient treated with antithyroid drugs. Receptor source: a man in his forties with Graves disease.

This clonotype was recorded at least ten times. The chain has TRBV10-3 and TRBJ2-1; 11 bases align to TRBD1. Germline V gene sequence: CDR1 ENHRY, CDR2 SYGVKD. The CDR3 has 14 amino acids. The junction had 7 bases not matched to a gene; V was cut back by 6 bases and J by 9 bases. CDR3 in DNA: TGTGCCATCAGCCGGGACAGGGGGATGGGTGAGCAGTTCTTC. Translating it yields CAISRDRGMGEQFF.

Regarding this clonotype: A clone one base away is much larger, so this may be a read error. The gene calls are TRBV28 and TRBJ1-1, with D perhaps matching TRBD1 (6 bases). The CDR3 totals 11 residues. From germline, CDR1 is MDHEN and CDR2 SYDVKM. CDR3 sequence: CASQGNIEAFF. DNA for the CDR3: TGTGCCAGCCAGGGGAACATTGAAGCTTTCTTT.

There are many counts of this clonotype. V gene TRBV2 combines with J gene TRBJ2-5; D is ambiguous. V lost 0 bases and J 4 bases, leaving 12 bases between the germline ends. CDR3 length: 15 residues. Germline CDR1 reads SNHLY; CDR2 reads FYNNEI. As DNA, the CDR3 is TGTGCCAGCAGTGAAGCGCTGGGGAATGCAGAGACCCAGTACTTC. This sequence encodes CASSEALGNAETQYF.

This clonotype was found many times. V is TRBV18 and J is TRBJ1-1; 11 positions match TRBD1. The CDR3 loop spans 16 amino acids. In germline, CDR1 is KGHSH, CDR2 LQKENI. The J segment lost 1 base and the V segment lost 4 bases, leaving 5 bases of the junction unmatched. The chain's CDR3 is CASSRGQGAGNTEAFF. CDR3 DNA sequence: TGTGCCAGCTCACGTGGACAGGGGGCTGGGAACACTGAAGCTTTCTTT.

This clonotype has at least ten counts. The chain links TRBV6-1 to TRBJ2-7; 9 bases are a match to TRBD1. CDR1 is MNHNS and CDR2 is SASEGT in the germline V gene. Trimming took 6 bases from V and 3 from J; bases not matched to a gene: 6. This CDR3 is 14 amino acids long. Written as DNA, the CDR3 is TGTGCCAGCAGAGCACAGGGGGCAGGCTACGAGCAGTACTTC. The encoded protein is CASRAQGAGYEQYF.

In this sample, this clonotype turned up many times. The rearrangement links TRBV11-2 to TRBJ1-1, with 8 bases identical to TRBD1. The CDR3 length is 14 residues. Germline CDR1 and CDR2: SGHAT and FQNNGV. The J segment lost 5 bases and the V segment lost 3 bases, leaving 5 bases of the junction unmatched. The CDR3 spells CASSFDRGHTEAFF. The CDR3 region has the DNA TGTGCCAGCAGCTTTGACAGGGGACATACTGAAGCTTTCTTT.

The rearrangement links TRBV20-1 to TRBJ2-1, with D perhaps given as TRBD1 or TRBD2 (5 bases each). The CDR3 extends over 13 amino acids. Germline assignment: CDR1 DFQATT and CDR2 SNEGSKA (reference sequence). Between the trimmed V and J ends, which lost 3 bases and 4 bases, there was a span of 10 bases. CDR3 loop: CSARRGRYNEQFF. The CDR3 nucleotides read TGCAGTGCTAGGAGGGGCCGGTACAATGAGCAGTTCTTC.

CDR3 DNA sequence: TGTGCCAGCAGCTTAGTGGCGCCAAGGGGCCATTTTAGCTCCTACGAGCAGTACTTC. Its protein is CASSLVAPRGHFSSYEQYF. V is TRBV7-2 and J is TRBJ2-7, with D possibly being TRBD1 (5 bases). With 1 base removed from V and 0 bases from J, the gap between germline ends came to 22 bases. CDR1 is SGHTA and CDR2 is FQGNSA in the germline V gene. This CDR3 contains 19 residues.

This clonotype has a count of ten or more. The chain carries TRBV19 and TRBJ1-5; D unresolved. The V end lost 5 bases, the J end lost 0 bases, and 11 bases lay between the germline ends. The length of the CDR3 is 15 residues. Germline V lookup: CDR1 LNHDA, CDR2 SQIVND (reference sequence). The CDR3 here is CASSDTLSSNQPQHF. The CDR3 region has the DNA TGTGCCAGTAGTGATACGCTCAGTAGCAATCAGCCCCAGCATTTT.

Concerning this clonotype itself: A far larger clone is one nucleotide away, so this likely arose from a read error. The chain couples TRBV28 to TRBJ2-1; the match to TRBD1 covers 12 bases. Germline loops: CDR1 MDHEN, CDR2 SYDVKM. V lost 5 bases to trimming and J lost 8 bases; unmatched junction nucleotides: 7. CDR3 size: 15 residues. The CDR3 bases are TGTGCCAGCAGTGAGGGACAGGGGGCGGGTGATGAGCAGTTCTTC. The encoded protein is CASSEGQGAGDEQFF.

J is TRBJ1-1 and V is TRBV30, with 11 bases that match TRBD1. Germline assignment: CDR1 GTSNPN and CDR2 SVGIG (reference sequence). V was clipped by 7 bases and J by 11 bases; unmatched bases: 15. There are 14 residues in the CDR3. CDR3 sequence (DNA): TGTGCCTATACGGACAGGGGGCCCCGGTCGGGGGCTTTCTTT. This codes for CAYTDRGPRSGAFF. Full variable domain (missing parts from reference TRBV30 and TRBJ1-1): SQTIHQWPATLVQPVGSPLSLECTVEGTSNPNLYWYRQAAGRGLQLLFYSVGIGQISSEVPQNLSASRPQDRQFILSSKKLLLSDSGFYLCAYTDRGPRSGAFFGQGTRLTVV.

This sequence joins TRBV28 and TRBJ2-3, with 8 bases aligning to TRBD2. The CDR3 has 14 residues. Trimming cost V 6 bases and J 8 bases; bases outside gene matches: 10. Per germline, CDR1 MDHEN and CDR2 SYDVKM. CDR3 nucleotide sequence: TGTGCCAGCAGCCCCCGTAGCGGGACCCCTACGCAGTATTTT. It codes for CASSPRSGTPTQYF.